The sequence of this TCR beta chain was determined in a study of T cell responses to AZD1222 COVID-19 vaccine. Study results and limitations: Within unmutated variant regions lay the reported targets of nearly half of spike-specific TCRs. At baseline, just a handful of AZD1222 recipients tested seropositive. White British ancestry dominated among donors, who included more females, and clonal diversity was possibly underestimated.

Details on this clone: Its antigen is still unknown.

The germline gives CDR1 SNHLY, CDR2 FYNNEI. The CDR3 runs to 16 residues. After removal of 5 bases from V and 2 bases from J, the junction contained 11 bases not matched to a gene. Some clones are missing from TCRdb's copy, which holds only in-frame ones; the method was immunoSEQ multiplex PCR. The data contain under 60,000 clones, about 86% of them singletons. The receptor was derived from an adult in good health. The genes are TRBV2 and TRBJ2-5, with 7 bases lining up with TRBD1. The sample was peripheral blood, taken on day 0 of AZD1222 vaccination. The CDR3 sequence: CASSFLGGVGQETQYF. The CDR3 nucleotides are TGTGCCAGCAGTTTCCTAGGGGGCGTAGGGCAAGAGACCCAGTACTTC.